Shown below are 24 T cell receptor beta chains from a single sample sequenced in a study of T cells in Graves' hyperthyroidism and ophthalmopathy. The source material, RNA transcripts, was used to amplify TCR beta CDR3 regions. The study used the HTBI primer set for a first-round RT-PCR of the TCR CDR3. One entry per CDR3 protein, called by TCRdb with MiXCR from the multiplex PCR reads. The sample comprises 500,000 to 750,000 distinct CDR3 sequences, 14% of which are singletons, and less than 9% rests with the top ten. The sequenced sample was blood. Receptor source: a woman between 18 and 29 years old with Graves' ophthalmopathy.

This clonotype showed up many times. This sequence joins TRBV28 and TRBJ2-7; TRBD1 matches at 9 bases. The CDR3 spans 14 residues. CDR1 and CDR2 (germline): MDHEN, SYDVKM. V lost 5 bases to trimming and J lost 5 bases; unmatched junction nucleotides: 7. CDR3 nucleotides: TGTGCCAGCAGTCCAGGACAGGGGACGGACGAGCAGTACTTC. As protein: CASSPGQGTDEQYF.

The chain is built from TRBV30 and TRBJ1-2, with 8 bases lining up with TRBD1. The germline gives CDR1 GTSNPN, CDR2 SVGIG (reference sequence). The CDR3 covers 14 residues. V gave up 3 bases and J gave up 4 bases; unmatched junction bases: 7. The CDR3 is CAWSGGTGFYGYTF. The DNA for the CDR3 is TGTGCCTGGAGCGGAGGGACAGGATTCTATGGCTACACCTTC. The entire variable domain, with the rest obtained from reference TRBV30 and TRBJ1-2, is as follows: SQTIHQWPATLVQPVGSPLSLECTVEGTSNPNLYWYRQAAGRGLQLLFYSVGIGQISSEVPQNLSASRPQDRQFILSSKKLLLSDSGFYLCAWSGGTGFYGYTFGSGTRLTVV.

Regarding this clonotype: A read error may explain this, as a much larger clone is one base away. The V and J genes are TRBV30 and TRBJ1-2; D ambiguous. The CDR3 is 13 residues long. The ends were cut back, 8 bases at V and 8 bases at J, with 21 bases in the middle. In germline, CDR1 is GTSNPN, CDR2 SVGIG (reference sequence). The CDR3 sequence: CARHSAGSEGYTF. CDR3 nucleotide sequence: TGTGCCAGACACTCAGCCGGGTCAGAAGGCTACACCTTC.

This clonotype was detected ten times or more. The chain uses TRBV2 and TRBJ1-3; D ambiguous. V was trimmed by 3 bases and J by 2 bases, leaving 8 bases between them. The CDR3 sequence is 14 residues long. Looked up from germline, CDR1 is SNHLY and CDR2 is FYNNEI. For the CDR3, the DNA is TGTGCCAGCAGTGAGGAGATGACTGGAAACACCATATATTTT. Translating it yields CASSEEMTGNTIYF.

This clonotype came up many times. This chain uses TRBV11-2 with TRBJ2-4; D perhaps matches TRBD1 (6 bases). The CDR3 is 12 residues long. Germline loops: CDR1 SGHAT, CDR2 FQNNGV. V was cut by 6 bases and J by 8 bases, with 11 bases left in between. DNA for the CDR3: TGTGCCAGCAGTCCGACAGGTCACATTCAGTACTTC. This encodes CASSPTGHIQYF.

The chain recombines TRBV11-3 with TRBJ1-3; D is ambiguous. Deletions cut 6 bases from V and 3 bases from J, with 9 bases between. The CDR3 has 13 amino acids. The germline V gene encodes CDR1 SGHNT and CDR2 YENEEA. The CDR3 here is CASSARGGNTIYF. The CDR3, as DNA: TGTGCCAGCAGTGCTCGTGGTGGAAACACCATATATTTT.

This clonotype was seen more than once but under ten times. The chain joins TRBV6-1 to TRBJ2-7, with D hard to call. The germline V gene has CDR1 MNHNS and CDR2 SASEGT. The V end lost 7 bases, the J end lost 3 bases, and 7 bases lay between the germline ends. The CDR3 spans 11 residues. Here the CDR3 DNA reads TGTGCCAGCATGGTCGGCTACGAGCAGTACTTC. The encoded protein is CASMVGYEQYF.

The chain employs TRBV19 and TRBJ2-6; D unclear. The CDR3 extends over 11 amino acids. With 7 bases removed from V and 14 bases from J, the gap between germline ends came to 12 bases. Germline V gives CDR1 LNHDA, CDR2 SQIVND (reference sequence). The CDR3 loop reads CASNSPGLLTF. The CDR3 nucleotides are TGTGCCAGTAACAGCCCTGGACTCCTGACTTTC.

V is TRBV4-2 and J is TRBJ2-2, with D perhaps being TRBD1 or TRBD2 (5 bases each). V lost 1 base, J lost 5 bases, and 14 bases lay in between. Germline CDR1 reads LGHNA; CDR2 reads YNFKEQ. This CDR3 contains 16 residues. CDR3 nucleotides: TGTGCCAGCAGCCAAGCAAAGGGGACCTCGACCGGGGAGCTGTTTTTT. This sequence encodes CASSQAKGTSTGELFF.

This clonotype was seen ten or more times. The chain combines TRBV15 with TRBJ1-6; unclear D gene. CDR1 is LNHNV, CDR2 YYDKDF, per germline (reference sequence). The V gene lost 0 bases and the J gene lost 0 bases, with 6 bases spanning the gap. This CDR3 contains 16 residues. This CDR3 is CATSRDWSSYNSPLHF. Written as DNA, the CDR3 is TGTGCCACCAGCAGAGATTGGAGCTCCTATAATTCACCCCTCCACTTT. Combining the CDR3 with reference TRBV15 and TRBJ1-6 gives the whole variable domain DAMVIQNPRYQVTQFGKPVTLSCSQTLNHNVMYWYQQKSSQAPKLLFHYYDKDFNNEADTPDNFQSRRPNTSFCFLDIRSPGLGDTAMYLCATSRDWSSYNSPLHFGNGTRLTVT.

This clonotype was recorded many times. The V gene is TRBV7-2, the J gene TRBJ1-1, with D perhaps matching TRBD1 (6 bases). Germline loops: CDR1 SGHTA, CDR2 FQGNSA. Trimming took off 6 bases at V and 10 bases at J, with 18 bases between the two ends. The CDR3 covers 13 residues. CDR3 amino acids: CASRQGGAPGAFF. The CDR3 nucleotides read TGTGCCAGCAGACAAGGGGGGGCCCCAGGAGCTTTCTTT.

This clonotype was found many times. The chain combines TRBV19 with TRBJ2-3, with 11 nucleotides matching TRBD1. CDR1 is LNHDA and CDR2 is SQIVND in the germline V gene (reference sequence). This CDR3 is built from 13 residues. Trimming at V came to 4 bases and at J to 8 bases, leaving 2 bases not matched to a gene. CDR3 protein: CASSRTGGFTQYF. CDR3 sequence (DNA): TGTGCCAGTAGTAGGACAGGGGGCTTTACGCAGTATTTT.

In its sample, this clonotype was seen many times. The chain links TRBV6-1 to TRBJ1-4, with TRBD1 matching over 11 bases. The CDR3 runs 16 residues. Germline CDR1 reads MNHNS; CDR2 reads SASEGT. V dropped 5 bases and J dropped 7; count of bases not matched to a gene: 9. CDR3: CASSWDRGLVGEKLFF. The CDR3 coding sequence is TGTGCCAGCAGTTGGGACAGGGGGTTGGTCGGTGAAAAACTGTTTTTT.

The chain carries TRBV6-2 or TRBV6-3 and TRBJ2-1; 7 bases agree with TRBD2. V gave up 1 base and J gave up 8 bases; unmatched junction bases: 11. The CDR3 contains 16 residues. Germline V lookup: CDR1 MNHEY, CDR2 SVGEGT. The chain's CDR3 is CASSYFRWEGPDEQFF. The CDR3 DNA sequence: TGTGCCAGCAGTTACTTTCGGTGGGAGGGGCCGGATGAGCAGTTCTTC.

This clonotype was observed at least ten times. In DNA, the CDR3 is TGTGCCAGCAGCTTAGCCCCATTCGGCGGGAGCCCTTCCTACAATGAGCAGTTCTTC. Translation: CASSLAPFGGSPSYNEQFF. The rearrangement joins TRBV11-3 to TRBJ2-1; 7 nucleotides line up with TRBD2. V shed 1 base and J 1 base; nucleotides not matched to a gene: 13. This CDR3 comprises 19 residues. Germline loops: CDR1 SGHNT, CDR2 YENEEA.

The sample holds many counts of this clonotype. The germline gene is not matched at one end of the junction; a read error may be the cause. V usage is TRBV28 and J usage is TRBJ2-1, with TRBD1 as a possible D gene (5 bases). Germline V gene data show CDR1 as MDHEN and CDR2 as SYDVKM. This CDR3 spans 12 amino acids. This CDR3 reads CASSLQTGLLIF. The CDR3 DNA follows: TGTGCCAGCAGTTTGCAAACAGGTTTATTGATCTTC.

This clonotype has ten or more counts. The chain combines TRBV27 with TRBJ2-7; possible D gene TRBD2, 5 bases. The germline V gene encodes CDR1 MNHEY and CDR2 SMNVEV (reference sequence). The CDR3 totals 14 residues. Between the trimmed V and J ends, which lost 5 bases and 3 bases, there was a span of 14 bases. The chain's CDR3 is CASSERSPFYEQYF. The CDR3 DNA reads TGTGCCAGCAGTGAGCGGAGTCCCTTCTACGAGCAGTACTTC.

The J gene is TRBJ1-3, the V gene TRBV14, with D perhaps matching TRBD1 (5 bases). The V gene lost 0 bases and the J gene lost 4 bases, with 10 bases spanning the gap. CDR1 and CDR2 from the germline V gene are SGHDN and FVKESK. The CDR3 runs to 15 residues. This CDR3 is CASSQDKGLGNTIYF. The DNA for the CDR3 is TGTGCCAGCAGCCAAGATAAGGGGTTAGGAAACACCATATATTTT.

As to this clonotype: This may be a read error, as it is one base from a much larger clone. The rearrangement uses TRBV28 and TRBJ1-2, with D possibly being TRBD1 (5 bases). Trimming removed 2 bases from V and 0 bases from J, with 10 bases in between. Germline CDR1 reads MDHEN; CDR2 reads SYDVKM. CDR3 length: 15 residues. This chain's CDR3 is CASSLAGMTNYGYTF. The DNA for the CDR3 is TGTGCCAGCAGTTTAGCAGGGATGACTAACTATGGCTACACCTTC.

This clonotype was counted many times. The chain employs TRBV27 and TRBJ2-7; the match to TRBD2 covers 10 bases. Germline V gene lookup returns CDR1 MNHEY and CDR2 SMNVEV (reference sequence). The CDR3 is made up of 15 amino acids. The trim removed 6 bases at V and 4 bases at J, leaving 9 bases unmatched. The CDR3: CASSTTSGYNYEQYF. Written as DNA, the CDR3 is TGTGCCAGCAGCACGACTAGCGGGTACAATTACGAGCAGTACTTC.

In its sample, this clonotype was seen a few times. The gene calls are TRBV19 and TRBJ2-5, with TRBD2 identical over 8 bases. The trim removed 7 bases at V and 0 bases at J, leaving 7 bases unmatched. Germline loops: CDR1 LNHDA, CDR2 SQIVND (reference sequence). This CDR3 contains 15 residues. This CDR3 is CASTSGLNNQETQYF. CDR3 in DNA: TGTGCCAGTACTAGCGGGCTAAATAACCAAGAGACCCAGTACTTC.

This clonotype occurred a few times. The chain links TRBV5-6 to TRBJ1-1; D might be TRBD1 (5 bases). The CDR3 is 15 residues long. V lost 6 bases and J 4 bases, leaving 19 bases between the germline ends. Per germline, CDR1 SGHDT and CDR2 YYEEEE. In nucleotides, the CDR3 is TGTGCCAGCACCTATTTAACCGTTGGGGGCACTGAAGCTTTCTTT. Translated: CASTYLTVGGTEAFF.

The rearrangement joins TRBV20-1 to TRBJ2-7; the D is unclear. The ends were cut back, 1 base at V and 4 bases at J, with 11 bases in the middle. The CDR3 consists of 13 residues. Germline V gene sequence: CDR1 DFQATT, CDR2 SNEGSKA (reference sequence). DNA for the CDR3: TGCAGTGCTAGAGTAAGTCAGGATTACGAGCAGTACTTC. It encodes CSARVSQDYEQYF.

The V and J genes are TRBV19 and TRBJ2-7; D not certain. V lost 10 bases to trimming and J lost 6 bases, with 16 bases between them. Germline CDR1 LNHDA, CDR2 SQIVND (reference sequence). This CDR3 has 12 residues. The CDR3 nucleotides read TGTGCCACTCTGCCGGTTGGCGGCGAGCAGTACTTC. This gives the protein CATLPVGGEQYF.